Below, 19 T cell receptor beta chains from the same sample are listed, as sequenced in a study of T-cell memory formation after mild COVID-19. TCRdb reprocessed the 5' RACE reads with MiXCR, giving one entry per CDR3 protein. This sample has 150,000 to 200,000 distinct CDR3 sequences, with more than 12% found just once. Sequencing input: PBMCs or a T cell subset sorted from them (not recorded which). Receptors originate from an adult woman who had mild COVID-19 (a few samples of this study predate the infection). Cell type and time point are not known.

This clonotype was recorded many times. The chain uses TRBV15 and TRBJ2-4; D possibly corresponds to TRBD2 (5 bases). The CDR3 loop spans 14 amino acids. The germline gives CDR1 LNHNV, CDR2 YYDKDF (reference sequence). V gave up 5 bases and J gave up 12 bases, with 20 bases separating them. CDR3 bases: TGTGCCACCAGCTCCCGGACGGGAACCCTTTATCAGTACTTC. Its translation: CATSSRTGTLYQYF. The variable domain in full, with the rest retrieved from reference TRBV15 and TRBJ2-4, is DAMVIQNPRYQVTQFGKPVTLSCSQTLNHNVMYWYQQKSSQAPKLLFHYYDKDFNNEADTPDNFQSRRPNTSFCFLDIRSPGLGDTAMYLCATSSRTGTLYQYFGAGTRLSVL.

Concerning this clonotype itself: A much larger clonotype is one base distant, so this may be a read error. The chain employs TRBV2 and TRBJ2-7; tentatively, D is TRBD2 (7 bases). The CDR3 consists of 14 residues. V was shortened by 5 bases and J by 0 bases, with 11 bases between the two germline ends. Germline V gene lookup returns CDR1 SNHLY and CDR2 FYNNEI. The CDR3 loop is CASSLAGASYEQYF. Written as DNA, the CDR3 is TGTGCCAGCAGTTTGGCGGGGGCCTCCTACGAGCAGTACTTC.

This chain joins TRBV6-5 and TRBJ1-1; TRBD1 matches at 10 bases. V shed 4 bases, J shed 6 bases, and the junction held 5 bases outside the gene matches. In germline, CDR1 is MNHEY, CDR2 SVGAGI. The CDR3 covers 14 residues. The CDR3 region is CASSLGQGRAEAFF. The DNA of the CDR3 is TGTGCCAGCAGTTTGGGACAGGGGAGGGCTGAAGCTTTCTTT.

A few counts support this clonotype. The chain combines TRBV19 with TRBJ1-4; D is unclear. The germline gives CDR1 LNHDA, CDR2 SQIVND (reference sequence). V lost 3 bases and J 2 bases, leaving 10 bases between the germline ends. This CDR3 is built from 15 residues. The CDR3 region has the DNA TGTGCCAGTAGTATGGGTCGCGGGACTAATGAAAAACTGTTTTTT. It translates to CASSMGRGTNEKLFF. The whole variable domain, filled in from reference TRBV19 and TRBJ1-4, reads DGGITQSPKYLFRKEGQNVTLSCEQNLNHDAMYWYRQDPGQGLRLIYYSQIVNDFQKGDIAEGYSVSREKKESFPLTVTSAQKNPTAFYLCASSMGRGTNEKLFFGSGTQLSVL.

This clonotype has a handful of counts. This chain links TRBV3-1 with TRBJ1-2; 7 nucleotides agree with TRBD1. Per the germline V gene, CDR1 is LGHDT and CDR2 is YNNKEL (reference sequence). The CDR3 consists of 14 residues. Trimming at V came to 4 bases and at J to 5 bases, leaving 7 bases not matched to a gene. The CDR3 DNA reads as TGTGCCAGCAGCCCCGACAGGGAAGTATATGGCTACACCTTC. Its protein product is CASSPDREVYGYTF.

This clonotype was observed a handful of times. The gene calls are TRBV6-5 and TRBJ2-7, with TRBD1 as a possible D gene (6 bases). V was cut by 2 bases and J by 5 bases, with 19 bases left in between. Looked up from germline, CDR1 is MNHEY and CDR2 is SVGAGI. The CDR3 sequence is 16 residues long. The CDR3 nucleotides are TGTGCCAGCAGTTACACACAGGGACGACCTATCCACGAGCAGTACTTC. Amino acid sequence: CASSYTQGRPIHEQYF.

The chain employs TRBV27 and TRBJ1-2; 7 bases line up with TRBD1. The CDR3 is made up of 14 amino acids. Germline assignment: CDR1 MNHEY and CDR2 SMNVEV (reference sequence). The junction had 9 bases not matched to a gene; V was cut back by 5 bases and J by 6 bases. The DNA of the CDR3 is TGTGCCAGCAGTGGATGGGACAGTTTGGATGGCTACACCTTC. Encoded protein: CASSGWDSLDGYTF.

V gene TRBV2 combines with J gene TRBJ2-7; possibly TRBD1 or TRBD2 for D (5 bases each). CDR1 and CDR2 (germline): SNHLY, FYNNEI. This CDR3 spans 13 amino acids. Trimming took off 3 bases at V and 3 bases at J, with 9 bases between the two ends. In nucleotides, the CDR3 is TGTGCCAGCAGTGATGGGGGTCACTACGAGCAGTACTTC. Protein sequence: CASSDGGHYEQYF.

The V and J genes are TRBV24-1 and TRBJ1-1; a weak D match, TRBD1 (5 bases). Looked up from germline, CDR1 is KGHDR and CDR2 is SFDVKD. Trimming removed 4 bases at V and 6 bases at J, with 23 bases between. The CDR3 extends over 17 amino acids. CDR3 sequence reads: CATSEFAVEGPRPEAFF. In DNA, the CDR3 is TGTGCCACCAGTGAATTCGCGGTGGAGGGACCCCGGCCTGAAGCTTTCTTT.

The V gene is TRBV7-9, the J gene TRBJ2-3; D remains ambiguous. The CDR3 runs 18 residues. In germline, CDR1 is SEHNR, CDR2 FQNEAQ (reference sequence). With 4 bases removed from V and 1 base from J, the gap between germline ends came to 21 bases. CDR3 nucleotide sequence: TGTGCCAGCAGCTCCCCAGAGATTGACGCTTATCGCACAGATACGCAGTATTTT. Translated, it gives CASSSPEIDAYRTDTQYF.

The chain carries TRBV3-1 and TRBJ2-3; 7 bases line up with TRBD2. The CDR3 totals 17 residues. The V and J ends lost 0 bases and 4 bases, in that order; junction bases with no gene match: 10. The germline V gene encodes CDR1 LGHDT and CDR2 YNNKEL (reference sequence). The CDR3 region has the DNA TGTGCCAGCAGCCAAGATTACGGGCGGGAGCTTCCAGATACGCAGTATTTT. It translates to CASSQDYGRELPDTQYF.

The chain joins TRBV18 to TRBJ1-5, with D hard to call. V gave up 1 base and J gave up 0 bases, with 4 bases separating them. Germline V lookup: CDR1 KGHSH, CDR2 LQKENI. The CDR3 has 14 residues. CDR3 amino acids: CASSPQPSNQPQHF. As DNA, the CDR3 is TGTGCCAGCTCACCACAGCCTAGCAATCAGCCCCAGCATTTT.

This clonotype was counted only a few times. CDR3 coding DNA: TGTGCCAGCAGCCCCTTCAGGCGGGAGGGCCTATCCTACAATGAGCAGTTCTTC. Amino acids: CASSPFRREGLSYNEQFF. This chain links TRBV14 with TRBJ2-1; 9 bases line up with TRBD2. Germline-derived CDR1 and CDR2 are SGHDN and FVKESK. The junction had 11 bases not matched to a gene; V was cut back by 4 bases and J by 1 base. CDR3 length equals 18 residues.

J is TRBJ2-5 and V is TRBV7-6, with 10 bases lining up with TRBD1. CDR1 is SGHVS, CDR2 FNYEAQ, per germline. CDR3 size: 14 residues. V shed 9 bases and J 3 bases; nucleotides not matched to a gene: 7. This CDR3 is CASSTGTGEETQYF. DNA of the CDR3: TGTGCCAGTTCTACCGGGACAGGGGAAGAGACCCAGTACTTC.

With respect to this clonotype: A read error may explain this, as a much larger clone is one base away. J is TRBJ2-6 and V is TRBV12-3 or TRBV12-4; D ambiguous. V gave up 5 bases and J gave up 11 bases, with 16 bases separating them. The length of the CDR3 is 14 residues. The CDR3 loop is CASSPPTSSYVLTF. The DNA for the CDR3 is TGTGCCAGCAGTCCCCCGACGAGTTCCTACGTCCTGACTTTC.

The chain couples TRBV24-1 to TRBJ2-1; 9 bases are shared with TRBD1. This CDR3 is built from 14 residues. Trimming removed 7 bases from V and 5 bases from J; junction bases left unmatched: 5. CDR1 is KGHDR and CDR2 is SFDVKD in the germline V gene. The CDR3, as DNA: TGTGCCACCAGGGACCGGGACAGGGACAATGAGCAGTTCTTC. This sequence encodes CATRDRDRDNEQFF.

The chain couples TRBV6-2 or TRBV6-3 to TRBJ2-3; 7 nucleotides align to TRBD2. Germline V CDR1 and CDR2: MNHEY, SVGEGT. The length of the CDR3 is 16 residues. V lost 2 bases to trimming and J lost 1 base; unmatched junction nucleotides: 6. The CDR3 region is CASSYPNLAGTDTQYF. In DNA form, the CDR3 reads TGTGCCAGCAGTTACCCCAATCTAGCGGGCACAGATACGCAGTATTTT.

J is TRBJ2-2 and V is TRBV5-1; TRBD2 is a possible D gene (5 bases). CDR1 is SGHRS and CDR2 is YFSETQ in the germline V gene. CDR3 size: 15 residues. The ends were cut back, 0 bases at V and 5 bases at J, with 11 bases in the middle. CDR3 coding DNA: TGCGCCAGCAGCTTGGTGTCTAGCTATACCGGGGAGCTGTTTTTT. Translated, it gives CASSLVSSYTGELFF.

The chain links TRBV3-1 to TRBJ2-1; a weak D match, TRBD1 (5 bases). Germline loops: CDR1 LGHDT, CDR2 YNNKEL (reference sequence). The V end was cut by 4 bases, the J end by 6 bases, with 10 bases between. The CDR3 is made up of 13 amino acids. This chain's CDR3 is CASSPREGNEQFF. As DNA, the CDR3 is TGTGCCAGCAGCCCCAGGGAAGGCAATGAGCAGTTCTTC.